What follows are 17 T cell receptor beta chains derived from one specimen sequenced in a study of metastatic and nonmetastatic thyroid tumors. Patients were all untreated before their thyroid surgery. TCRdb redid the clone calls on the PCR reads using MiXCR. The repertoire holds about 20,000 clones, with 18% as singletons. The sequencing sample was made of adjacent normal tissue. The receptors originated from a male donor with papillary thyroid cancer or a benign thyroid nodule (not recorded which). Some clones in this sample may be carry-over from other donors' samples.

This clone was observed many times. Since no conserved phenylalanine or tryptophan closes the CDR3, a read error is the likely cause. This chain connects TRBV6-1 to TRBJ2-4; maybe TRBD1 (5 bases). Trimming took off 6 bases at V and 0 bases at J, with 18 bases between the two ends. Looked up from germline, CDR1 is MNHNS and CDR2 is SASEGT. The CDR3 has 17 residues. The CDR3 DNA reads TGTGCCAGCAGCCCCCTTGACAGTCTCTTAGCCAAAAACATTCAGTACCTC. Its protein is CASSPLDSLLAKNIQYL.

The table lists this clone with a few counts. V is TRBV2 and J is TRBJ2-7, with 8 bases aligning to TRBD2. The junction had 8 bases not matched to a gene; V was cut back by 6 bases and J by 4 bases. Germline V gene sequence: CDR1 SNHLY, CDR2 FYNNEI. This CDR3 is 14 amino acids long. CDR3 residues: CASSVLAVTYEQYF. The DNA for the CDR3 is TGTGCCAGCAGCGTACTAGCGGTTACATACGAGCAGTACTTC. The full variable domain, completed using reference TRBV2 and TRBJ2-7, is EPEVTQTPSHQVTQMGQEVILRCVPISNHLYFYWYRQILGQKVEFLVSFYNNEISEKSEIFDDQFSVERPDGSNFTLKIRSTKLEDSAMYFCASSVLAVTYEQYFGPGTRLTVT.

Written as DNA, the CDR3 is TGTGCCAGCAGTTTTTGGGGAATTGGGAACAATGAGCAGTTCTTC. It codes for CASSFWGIGNNEQFF. This sequence joins TRBV6-5 and TRBJ2-1, with no clear D. Trimming took 4 bases from V and 5 from J, leaving 15 bases between them. From germline, CDR1 is MNHEY and CDR2 SVGAGI. The CDR3 extends over 15 amino acids.

This clone appeared many times. This chain connects TRBV12-3 or TRBV12-4 to TRBJ2-1; D is tentatively TRBD1 or TRBD2 (5 bases each). The V and J ends lost 5 bases and 8 bases respectively, with 19 bases between them. The CDR3 length is 15 residues. CDR3 DNA sequence: TGTGCCAGCAGTCCCTCCGGGACGCTCCCCCATGAGCAGTTCTTC. This translates into CASSPSGTLPHEQFF.

The J gene is TRBJ2-1, the V gene TRBV9; D is undetermined. This CDR3 comprises 17 residues. With 0 bases removed from V and 6 bases from J, the gap between germline ends came to 19 bases. Germline CDR1 SGDLS, CDR2 YYNGEE. In nucleotides, the CDR3 is TGTGCCAGCAGCGTAGAGGGTTCCGCATTCACTTCCAATGAGCAGTTCTTC. This sequence encodes CASSVEGSAFTSNEQFF.

By its share, this clone is medium-sized (0.01 to 0.1%). The CDR3, as DNA: TGTGCCAGTAAATCTGGACCGGGAGGCATGGAGCAGTACGTC. Its protein product is CASKSGPGGMEQYV. The J gene is TRBJ2-7, the V gene TRBV6-1, with 7 positions matching TRBD2. The CDR3 loop spans 14 amino acids. V shed 9 bases and J 7 bases; nucleotides not matched to a gene: 15. CDR1 and CDR2 (germline): MNHNS, SASEGT.

In this sample, this clone turned up once. One junction end disagrees with the germline gene, perhaps due to a read error. This chain uses TRBV11-2 with TRBJ2-1, with D tentatively TRBD1 or TRBD2 (6 bases each). CDR3 length equals 16 residues. The germline V gene has CDR1 SGHAT and CDR2 FQNNGV. CDR3 bases: TGTGCCGGCAGTTTATCCGGGGGCATCTTCTACAATGAGCAGTTCTTC. It codes for CAGSLSGGIFYNEQFF.

This clone was picked up a small number of times. This sample includes further DNA sequences coding for the same CDR3. CDR3 bases: TGTGCCAGCAGACCAAGAAGCGGGTATGTTCTCGTTGAGCAGTTCTTC. It encodes CASRPRSGYVLVEQFF. V and J are TRBV6-1 and TRBJ2-1, with a weak D call TRBD2 (6 bases). This CDR3 region has 16 residues. Trimming shortened V by 6 bases and J by 9 bases, and 24 bases separated the two germline ends. Germline V gene sequence: CDR1 MNHNS, CDR2 SASEGT.

There are many counts of this clone. The chain uses TRBV5-1 and TRBJ2-3; 10 nucleotides match TRBD2. The CDR3 length is 16 residues. The junction had 9 bases not matched to a gene; V was cut back by 2 bases and J by 6 bases. CDR1 SGHRS and CDR2 YFSETQ come from the germline V gene. CDR3 nucleotides: TGCGCCAGCAGCTTTTATCAGCGGGAGGGCAGGGATACGCAGTATTTT. Its protein is CASSFYQREGRDTQYF.

In its sample, this clone was seen many times. The chain carries TRBV13 and TRBJ1-6, with 7 bases lining up with TRBD1. V gave up 5 bases and J gave up 8 bases; unmatched junction bases: 12. Germline CDR1 and CDR2: PRHDT and FYEKMQ (reference sequence). This CDR3 has 16 residues. The CDR3 region has the DNA TGTGCCAGCAGCCTTAAGGGGGACAGTGATGATTCACCCCTCCACTTT. Translated, it gives CASSLKGDSDDSPLHF.

This clone was observed a single time. The junction and the germline gene differ at one end; a read error may be behind it. This chain uses TRBV7-8 with TRBJ1-1, with a weak D call TRBD1 (5 bases). This CDR3 has 15 amino acids. The V gene's germline CDR1 is SGHVS and CDR2 FQNEAQ. The CDR3 region is CASSTHNRKGSEDFF. The CDR3 DNA follows: TGTGCCAGCAGCACTCATAACAGGAAGGGCAGTGAAGATTTCTTT.

By share of the sample, this clone is medium-sized. The chain uses TRBV5-1 and TRBJ1-6; tentative D call: TRBD1 (6 bases). The germline V and J ends were trimmed by 4 bases and 3 bases, with 14 bases remaining between them. CDR3 length equals 16 residues. CDR1 and CDR2 from the germline V gene are SGHRS and YFSETQ. The CDR3 sequence: CASSVTGFGYNSPLHF. The CDR3 DNA follows: TGCGCCAGCAGCGTTACAGGGTTCGGCTATAATTCACCCCTCCACTTT.

This clone was seen at least ten times. V gene TRBV5-4 combines with J gene TRBJ1-2; possible D gene TRBD1, 6 bases. Germline V gene lookup returns CDR1 SGHNT and CDR2 YYREEE (reference sequence). CDR3 length: 17 residues. V lost 4 bases and J 0 bases, leaving 19 bases between the germline ends. The CDR3 sequence is CASSVVTGSSSNYGYTF. In nucleotides, the CDR3 is TGTGCCAGCAGCGTTGTAACAGGGTCGTCTTCTAACTATGGCTACACCTTC.

This clone has only a few counts. CDR3 sequence: CASSLGTGSYEQYF. The CDR3, as DNA: TGTGCCAGCAGTCTAGGGACAGGGAGCTACGAGCAGTACTTC. V gene TRBV27 combines with J gene TRBJ2-7; 9 bases agree with TRBD1. From germline, CDR1 is MNHEY and CDR2 SMNVEV (reference sequence). The CDR3 is made up of 14 amino acids. J gave up 3 bases and V 5 bases, and 5 bases lay outside the gene matches.

This clone was counted only a few times. The rearrangement joins TRBV6-2 or TRBV6-3 to TRBJ2-7; D possibly corresponds to TRBD2 (6 bases). This CDR3 comprises 12 residues. V shed 2 bases and J shed 6 bases, with 8 bases lying between them. Germline values: CDR1 MNHEY, CDR2 SVGEGT. CDR3 protein: CASSYEEGEQYF. The CDR3 nucleotides are TGTGCCAGCAGTTACGAGGAGGGCGAGCAGTACTTC.

This clone has ten or more counts. The chain combines TRBV20-1 with TRBJ1-2; TRBD1 matches at 7 bases. J lost 2 bases, V lost 5 bases, and 11 bases had no gene match. Germline V gives CDR1 DFQATT, CDR2 SNEGSKA (reference sequence). This CDR3 has 15 residues. The CDR3 here is CSAGNRDRGNYGYTF. The CDR3 DNA reads as TGCAGTGCTGGAAACCGGGACAGAGGAAACTATGGCTACACCTTC.

Concerning this clone itself: One end of the junction varies from germline; a read error may be responsible. The chain carries TRBV2 and TRBJ2-1; D ambiguous. There are 14 residues in the CDR3. Germline-derived CDR1 and CDR2 are SNHLY and FYNNEI. CDR3 sequence: CFRRPGTAYNERFF. The CDR3 bases are TGTTTCAGGCGTCCCGGTACAGCGTACAATGAGCGGTTCTTC. Filled out from reference TRBV2 and TRBJ2-1, the complete variable domain reads EPEVTQTPSHQVTQMGQEVILRCVPISNHLYFYWYRQILGQKVEFLVSFYNNEISEKSEIFDDQFSVERPDGSNFTLKIRSTKLEDSAMYFCFRRPGTAYNERFFGPGTRLTVL.